Presented here are 2 T cell receptor beta chains from one specimen sequenced in a study of T-cell memory formation after mild COVID-19. One entry per CDR3 protein, called by TCRdb with MiXCR from the 5' RACE reads. The sample has 300,000 to 400,000 distinct CDR3 sequences, 25% to 30% seen once. Sequencing input: PBMCs or a T cell subset sorted from them (not recorded which). All receptors derive from an adult woman who had mild COVID-19 (a few samples of this study predate the infection). Cell type and time point are not known.

This clonotype appeared many times. CDR3 nucleotides: TGTGCCAGCAGCGTCCCCCAGCAGGGGGCGGAACAAGAGACCCAGTACTTC. It yields the protein CASSVPQQGAEQETQYF. V is TRBV21-1 and J is TRBJ2-5; the table's TRBD1 call for D was not verified on the DNA. TRBV21-1 counts as a pseudogene. The CDR3 totals 17 residues.

This clonotype has a handful of counts. CDR3 residues: CASSSETSVFF. CDR3 nucleotides: TGCGCCAGCAGCTCGGAGACGTCCGTCTTCTTC. The chain recombines TRBV5-1 with TRBJ2-1; the D is unclear. Trimming removed 3 bases at V and 16 bases at J, with 14 bases between. Germline-derived CDR1 and CDR2 are SGHRS and YFSETQ. The CDR3 extends over 11 amino acids.